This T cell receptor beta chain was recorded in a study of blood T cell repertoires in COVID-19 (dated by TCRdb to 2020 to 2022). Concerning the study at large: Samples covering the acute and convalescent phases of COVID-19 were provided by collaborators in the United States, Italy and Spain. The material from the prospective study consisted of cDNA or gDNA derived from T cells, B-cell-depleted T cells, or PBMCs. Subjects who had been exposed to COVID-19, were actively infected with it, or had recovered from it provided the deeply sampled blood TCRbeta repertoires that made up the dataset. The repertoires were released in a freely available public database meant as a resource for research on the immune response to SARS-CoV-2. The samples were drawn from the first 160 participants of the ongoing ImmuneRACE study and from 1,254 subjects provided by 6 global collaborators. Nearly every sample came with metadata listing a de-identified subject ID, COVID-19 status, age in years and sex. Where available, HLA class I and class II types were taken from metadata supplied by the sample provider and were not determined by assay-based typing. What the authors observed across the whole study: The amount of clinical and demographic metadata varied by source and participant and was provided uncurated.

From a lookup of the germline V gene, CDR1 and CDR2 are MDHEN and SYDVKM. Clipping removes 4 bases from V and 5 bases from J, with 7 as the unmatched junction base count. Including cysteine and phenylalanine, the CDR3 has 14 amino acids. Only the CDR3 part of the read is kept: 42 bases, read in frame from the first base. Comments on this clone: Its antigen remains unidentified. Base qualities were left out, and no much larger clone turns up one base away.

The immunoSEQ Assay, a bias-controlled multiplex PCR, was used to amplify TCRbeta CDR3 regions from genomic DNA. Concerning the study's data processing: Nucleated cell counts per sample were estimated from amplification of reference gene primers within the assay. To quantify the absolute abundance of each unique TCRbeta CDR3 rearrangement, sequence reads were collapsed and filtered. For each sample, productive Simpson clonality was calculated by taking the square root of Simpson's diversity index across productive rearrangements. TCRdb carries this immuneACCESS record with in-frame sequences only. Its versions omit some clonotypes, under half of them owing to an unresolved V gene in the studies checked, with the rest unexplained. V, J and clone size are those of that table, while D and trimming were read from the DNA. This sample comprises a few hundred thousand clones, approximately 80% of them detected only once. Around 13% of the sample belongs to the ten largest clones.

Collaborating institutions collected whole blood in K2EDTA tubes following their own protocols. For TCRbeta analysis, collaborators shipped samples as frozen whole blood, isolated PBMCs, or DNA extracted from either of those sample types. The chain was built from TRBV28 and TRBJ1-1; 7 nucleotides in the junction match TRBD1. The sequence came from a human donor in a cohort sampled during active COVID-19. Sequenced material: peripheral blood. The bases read TGTGCCAGCAGTTCCCCGGACAGGTTAACTGAAGCTTTCTTT. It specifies CASSSPDRLTEAFF.